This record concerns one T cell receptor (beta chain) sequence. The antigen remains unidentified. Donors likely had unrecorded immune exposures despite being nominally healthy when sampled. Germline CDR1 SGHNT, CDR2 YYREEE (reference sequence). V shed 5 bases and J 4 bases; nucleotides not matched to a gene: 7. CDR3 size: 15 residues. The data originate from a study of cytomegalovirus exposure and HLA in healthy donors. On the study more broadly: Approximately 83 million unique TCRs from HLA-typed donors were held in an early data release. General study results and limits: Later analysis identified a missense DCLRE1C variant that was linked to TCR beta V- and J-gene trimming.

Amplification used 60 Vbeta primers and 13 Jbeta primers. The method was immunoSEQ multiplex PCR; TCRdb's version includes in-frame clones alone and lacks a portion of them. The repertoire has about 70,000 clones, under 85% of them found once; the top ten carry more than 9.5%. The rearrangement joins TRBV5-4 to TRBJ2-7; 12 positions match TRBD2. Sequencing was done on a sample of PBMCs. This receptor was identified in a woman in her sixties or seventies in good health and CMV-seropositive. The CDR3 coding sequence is TGTGCCAGCAGTCCGGGACTAGCGGGCGCTTACGAGCAGTACTTC. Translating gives CASSPGLAGAYEQYF.